Listed below are T cell receptor beta chains from one sample, sequenced in a study of blood T cell repertoires in COVID-19. The table came from immunoSEQ multiplex PCR; TCRdb's copy has only in-frame clones and leaves some out. The sample gives hundreds of thousands of clones, roughly 90% of which show up once; approximately 3.1% is in the top ten. Material for sequencing was PBMCs or T cells enriched from blood (not recorded which). The receptor source for this set is a woman aged 50 to 60 in a cohort exposed to, infected with or recovered from COVID-19 (not recorded which). Each CDR3 is given with its conserved first and last residue. The order of the fields is CDR3 DNA, CDR3 protein, clone size, D gene, J gene, V gene. A D gene is named only where the DNA matches it firmly. Clone size is given for some rows only: seen once, a few or many times, or a class if the clone is expanded.

CDR3 DNA: TGTGCCAGCAGCGTAGGGATCCTGCTACTAGCGGCGGGCACAGATACGCAGTATTTT
CDR3 protein: CASSVGILLLAAGTDTQYF
clone size: NA
D gene: TRBD2
J gene: TRBJ2-3
V gene: TRBV9

CDR3 DNA: TGTGCCAGCAGTTACTCGAACAGAATGAACACTGAAGCTTTCTTT
CDR3 protein: CASSYSNRMNTEAFF
clone size: NA
D gene: NA
J gene: TRBJ1-1
V gene: TRBV6-5

CDR3 DNA: TGTGCCAGCAGCTTGGGGCAGGTGAATGAGCAGTTCTTC
CDR3 protein: CASSLGQVNEQFF
clone size: NA
D gene: NA
J gene: TRBJ2-1
V gene: TRBV5-5

CDR3 DNA: TGTGCCAGCAGCCTAAACGGTGGCACAGATACGCAGTATTTT
CDR3 protein: CASSLNGGTDTQYF
clone size: NA
D gene: NA
J gene: TRBJ2-3
V gene: TRBV7-3

CDR3 DNA: TGTGCCAGCAGAAACAGGGGACTGATCTACGAGCAGTACTTC
CDR3 protein: CASRNRGLIYEQYF
clone size: few
D gene: NA
J gene: TRBJ2-7
V gene: TRBV6-5

CDR3 DNA: TGTGCCAGCAGACCTGGGACAGCTGGAAACACCATATATTTT
CDR3 protein: CASRPGTAGNTIYF
clone size: NA
D gene: TRBD1
J gene: TRBJ1-3
V gene: TRBV7-2

CDR3 DNA: TGTGCCAGCAGTTCCCTCTACTTTGGCTACACCTTC
CDR3 protein: CASSSLYFGYTF
clone size: few
D gene: NA
J gene: TRBJ1-2
V gene: TRBV28

CDR3 DNA: TGTGCCAGCAGATCCGACGGGGTCACGAACACCGGGGAGCTGTTTTTT
CDR3 protein: CASRSDGVTNTGELFF
clone size: few
D gene: NA
J gene: TRBJ2-2
V gene: TRBV4-2

CDR3 DNA: TGTGCCAGCAGCTTAGGGGACAGGGAACTCAATCAGCCCCAGCATTTT
CDR3 protein: CASSLGDRELNQPQHF
clone size: few
D gene: TRBD1
J gene: TRBJ1-5
V gene: TRBV7-8

CDR3 DNA: TGTGCCAGCGGGGACAGGGTGAACACTGAAGCTTTCTTT
CDR3 protein: CASGDRVNTEAFF
clone size: NA
D gene: TRBD1
J gene: TRBJ1-1
V gene: TRBV5-4

CDR3 DNA: TGTGCCAGCAGCCCAGGAACAGGGCCCACCGGGGAGCTGTTTTTT
CDR3 protein: CASSPGTGPTGELFF
clone size: NA
D gene: NA
J gene: TRBJ2-2
V gene: TRBV21-1

CDR3 DNA: TGCGCCAGCAGCTCGCGGCCTTATGGCTACACCTTC
CDR3 protein: CASSSRPYGYTF
clone size: NA
D gene: NA
J gene: TRBJ1-2
V gene: TRBV5-1

CDR3 DNA: TGTGCCAGCAGTGTTACTCCTTCCGGGGGGGCCTCCTACGAGCAGTACTTC
CDR3 protein: CASSVTPSGGASYEQYF
clone size: NA
D gene: TRBD2
J gene: TRBJ2-7
V gene: TRBV6-2/TRBV6-3

CDR3 DNA: TGTGCCTGGAGTCCCGGGACAGGGGAAAAACTGTTTTTT
CDR3 protein: CAWSPGTGEKLFF
clone size: NA
D gene: TRBD1
J gene: TRBJ1-4
V gene: TRBV30

CDR3 DNA: TGTGCCAGCAGTTTGAGGGCACCCCAACGGAATTTAGCCAAAAACATTCAGTACTTC
CDR3 protein: CASSLRAPQRNLAKNIQYF
clone size: NA
D gene: NA
J gene: TRBJ2-4
V gene: TRBV28

CDR3 DNA: TGTGCCAGCAGCTTAATGGGACAGGGAGTATTATTT
CDR3 protein: CASSLMGQGVLF
clone size: NA
D gene: TRBD1
J gene: TRBJ1-1
V gene: TRBV11-2

CDR3 DNA: TGTGCCAGCAGCCCTCGGGACAGGGGTGGAAACACCATATATTTT
CDR3 protein: CASSPRDRGGNTIYF
clone size: NA
D gene: TRBD1
J gene: TRBJ1-3
V gene: TRBV3-1/TRBV3-2

CDR3 DNA: TGTGCCAGCAGCTCACTGGGAGGTAACTATGGCTACACCTTC
CDR3 protein: CASSSLGGNYGYTF
clone size: NA
D gene: NA
J gene: TRBJ1-2
V gene: TRBV28

CDR3 DNA: TGCGCCAGCAGCCAAGATCAGGTTAGCGGGGGGTACAATGAGCAGTTCTTC
CDR3 protein: CASSQDQVSGGYNEQFF
clone size: NA
D gene: TRBD2
J gene: TRBJ2-1
V gene: TRBV4-3

CDR3 DNA: TGTGCCAGCAGCTTAGGACAGGTCTACACTGAAGCTTTCTTT
CDR3 protein: CASSLGQVYTEAFF
clone size: NA
D gene: NA
J gene: TRBJ1-1
V gene: TRBV7-9

CDR3 DNA: TGTGCCAGCAGTTTAGCAGTAGGCTACACCTTC
CDR3 protein: CASSLAVGYTF
clone size: NA
D gene: NA
J gene: TRBJ1-2
V gene: TRBV28

CDR3 DNA: TGTGCCAGCTCACCTCAATCCTACAATGAGCAGTTCTTC
CDR3 protein: CASSPQSYNEQFF
clone size: NA
D gene: NA
J gene: TRBJ2-1
V gene: TRBV18

CDR3 DNA: TGTGCCAGCAGCTTAGAGGGGCTTGGAACTGAAGCTTTCTTT
CDR3 protein: CASSLEGLGTEAFF
clone size: NA
D gene: NA
J gene: TRBJ1-1
V gene: TRBV7-2

CDR3 DNA: TGTGCCAGCAGTGAACAGGGGGCTAACACCGGGGAGCTGTTTTTT
CDR3 protein: CASSEQGANTGELFF
clone size: NA
D gene: TRBD1
J gene: TRBJ2-2
V gene: TRBV2

CDR3 DNA: TGTGCCATCAGTGATTACGGGCGAGGGGGCCTGACTGAAGCTTTCTTT
CDR3 protein: CAISDYGRGGLTEAFF
clone size: NA
D gene: TRBD1
J gene: TRBJ1-1
V gene: TRBV10-3

CDR3 DNA: TGTGCCAGCAGCCGTAGGGGGACCGGGGCCAACGTCCTGACTTTC
CDR3 protein: CASSRRGTGANVLTF
clone size: NA
D gene: NA
J gene: TRBJ2-6
V gene: TRBV7-2

CDR3 DNA: TGTGCCAGCAGCTTGGCCGGACAGGGGGTCGGCTACACCTTC
CDR3 protein: CASSLAGQGVGYTF
clone size: NA
D gene: TRBD1
J gene: TRBJ1-2
V gene: TRBV5-4

CDR3 DNA: TGTGCCAGTAGTATAACAGGGCCCTTCTCTGGAAACACCATATATTTT
CDR3 protein: CASSITGPFSGNTIYF
clone size: NA
D gene: NA
J gene: TRBJ1-3
V gene: TRBV19

CDR3 DNA: TGTGCCAGCAGTTGGGGACAACACTATGGCTACACCTTC
CDR3 protein: CASSWGQHYGYTF
clone size: NA
D gene: NA
J gene: TRBJ1-2
V gene: TRBV12-3/TRBV12-4

CDR3 DNA: TGTGCCAGCAGCCTACCGGAAGAGACCCAGTACTTC
CDR3 protein: CASSLPEETQYF
clone size: NA
D gene: NA
J gene: TRBJ2-5
V gene: TRBV7-9

CDR3 DNA: TGTGCCAGCAGCCGCAGGGGTCGCGACTACGAGCAGTACTTC
CDR3 protein: CASSRRGRDYEQYF
clone size: NA
D gene: NA
J gene: TRBJ2-7
V gene: TRBV3-1/TRBV3-2

CDR3 DNA: TGTGCCAGCAGTGAAGCGCGTCCGCCTTATTTC
CDR3 protein: CASSEARPPYF
clone size: NA
D gene: NA
J gene: TRBJ1-2
V gene: TRBV2

CDR3 DNA: TGTGCCAGCAGCTTAGTCCCTAGCGGGGGTGCAGATACGCAGTATTTT
CDR3 protein: CASSLVPSGGADTQYF
clone size: NA
D gene: TRBD2
J gene: TRBJ2-3
V gene: TRBV11-3

CDR3 DNA: TGTGCCAGCAGTCGGGGTGGAAGGGCAGAGACCCAGTACTTC
CDR3 protein: CASSRGGRAETQYF
clone size: NA
D gene: NA
J gene: TRBJ2-5
V gene: TRBV27

CDR3 DNA: TGCGCCAGCAGCCAAGACGTACAGTATAATTCACCCCTCCACTTT
CDR3 protein: CASSQDVQYNSPLHF
clone size: NA
D gene: NA
J gene: TRBJ1-6
V gene: TRBV4-3

CDR3 DNA: TGTGCCAGCAGCCTCGTTTCCGGCCGTTCGGGGGGTGGCTACACCTTC
CDR3 protein: CASSLVSGRSGGGYTF
clone size: NA
D gene: NA
J gene: TRBJ1-2
V gene: TRBV2

CDR3 DNA: TGTGCCAGCAGCTTACAGGGGACAAATCAGCCCCAGCATTTT
CDR3 protein: CASSLQGTNQPQHF
clone size: NA
D gene: NA
J gene: TRBJ1-5
V gene: TRBV7-2

CDR3 DNA: TGTGCCAGCAGCTTACCGGGACTAGCCGGCACCGGGGAGCTGTTTTTT
CDR3 protein: CASSLPGLAGTGELFF
clone size: NA
D gene: TRBD2
J gene: TRBJ2-2
V gene: TRBV7-8

CDR3 DNA: TGTGCCAGCACCGGGACTGCAAGAAACACCATATATTTT
CDR3 protein: CASTGTARNTIYF
clone size: NA
D gene: NA
J gene: TRBJ1-3
V gene: TRBV19